The present T cell receptor (beta chain) was sequenced within a study of T cells in localized non-small cell lung cancer. This clone appeared once. Its antigen is not known. The assay was immunoSEQ multiplex PCR, and TCRdb's table has in-frame clones only and misses some. The data contain about 72,000 clones, around four fifths of them singletons. Looked up from germline, CDR1 is SGHRS and CDR2 is YFSETQ. There are 14 residues in the CDR3. With 4 bases removed from V and 3 bases from J, the gap between germline ends came to 10 bases. Findings and limits, study-wide: Higher adjacent-lung clonality was associated with shorter survival. It was uninvolved adjacent lung that showed the highest T cell clonality, exceeding tumor. Appearance in adjacent lung was seen for a median approximately 60 of the top 100 tumor clones.

Sequences were derived from peripheral blood, sampled before any cancer treatment. The rearrangement joins TRBV5-1 to TRBJ1-4, with D unresolved. This TCR was recovered from a female donor over 55 with stage I lung adenocarcinoma. CDR3 DNA: TGCGCCAGCAGCCCGCCCCCCCCTAATGAAAAACTGTTTTTT. This gives the protein CASSPPPPNEKLFF. The entire variable domain, with the rest obtained from reference TRBV5-1 and TRBJ1-4, is as follows: KAGVTQTPRYLIKTRGQQVTLSCSPISGHRSVSWYQQTPGQGLQFLFEYFSETQRNKGNFPGRFSGRQFSNSRSEMNVSTLELGDSALYLCASSPPPPNEKLFFGSGTQLSVL.